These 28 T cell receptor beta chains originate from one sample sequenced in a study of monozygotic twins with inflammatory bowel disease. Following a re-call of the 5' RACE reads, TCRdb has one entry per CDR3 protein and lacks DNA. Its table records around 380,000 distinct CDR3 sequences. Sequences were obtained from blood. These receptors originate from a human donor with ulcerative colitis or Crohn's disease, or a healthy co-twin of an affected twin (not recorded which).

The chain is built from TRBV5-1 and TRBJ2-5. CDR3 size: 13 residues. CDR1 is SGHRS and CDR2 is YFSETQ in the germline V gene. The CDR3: CASSSENQETQYF.

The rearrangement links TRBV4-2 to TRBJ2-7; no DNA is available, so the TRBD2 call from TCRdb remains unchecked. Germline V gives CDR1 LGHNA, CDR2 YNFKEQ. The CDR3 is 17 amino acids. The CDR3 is CASSQGGGRESSYEQYF.

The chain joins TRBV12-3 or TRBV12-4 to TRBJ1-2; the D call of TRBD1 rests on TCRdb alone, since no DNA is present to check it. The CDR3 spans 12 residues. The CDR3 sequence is CASQGGYDGYTF.

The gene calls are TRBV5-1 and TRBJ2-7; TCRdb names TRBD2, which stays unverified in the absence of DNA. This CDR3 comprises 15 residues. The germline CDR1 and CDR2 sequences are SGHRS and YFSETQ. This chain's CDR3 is CASSIGTSGSSEQYF.

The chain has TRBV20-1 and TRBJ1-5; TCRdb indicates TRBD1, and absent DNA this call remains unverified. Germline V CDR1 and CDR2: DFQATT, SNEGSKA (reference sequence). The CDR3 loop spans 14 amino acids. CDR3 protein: CSAHPQGALQPQHF.

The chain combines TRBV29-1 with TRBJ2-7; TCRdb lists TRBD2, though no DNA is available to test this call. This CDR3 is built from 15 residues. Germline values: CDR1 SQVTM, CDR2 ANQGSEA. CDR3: CSYLGASGRGYEQYF.

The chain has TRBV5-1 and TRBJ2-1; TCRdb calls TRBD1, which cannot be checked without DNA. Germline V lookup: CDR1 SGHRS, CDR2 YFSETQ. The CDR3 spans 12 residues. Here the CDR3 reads CASSLQGNEQFF.

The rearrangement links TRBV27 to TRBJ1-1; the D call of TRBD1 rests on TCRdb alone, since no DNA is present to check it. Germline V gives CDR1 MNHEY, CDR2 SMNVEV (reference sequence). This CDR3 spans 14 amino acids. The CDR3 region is CASSSLRGYTEAFF.

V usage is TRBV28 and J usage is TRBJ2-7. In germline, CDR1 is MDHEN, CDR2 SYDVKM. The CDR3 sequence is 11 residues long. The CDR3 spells CASSLHLEQYF.

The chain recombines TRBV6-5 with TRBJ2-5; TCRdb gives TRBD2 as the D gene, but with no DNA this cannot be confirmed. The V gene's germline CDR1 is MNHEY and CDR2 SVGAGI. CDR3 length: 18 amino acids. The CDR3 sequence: CASSYSELLAGGSETQYF.

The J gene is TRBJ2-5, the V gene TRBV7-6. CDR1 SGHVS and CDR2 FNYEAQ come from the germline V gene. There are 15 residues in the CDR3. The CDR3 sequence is CASSLALRKEETQYF. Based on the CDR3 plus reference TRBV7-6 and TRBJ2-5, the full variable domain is GAGVSQSPRYKVTKRGQDVALRCDPISGHVSLYWYRQALGQGPEFLTYFNYEAQQDKSGLPNDRFSAERPEGSISTLTIQRTEQRDSAMYRCASSLALRKEETQYFGPGTRLLVL.

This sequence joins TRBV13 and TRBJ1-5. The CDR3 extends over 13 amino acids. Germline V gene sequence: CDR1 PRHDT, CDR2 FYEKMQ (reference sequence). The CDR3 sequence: CASSLERTEPQHF.

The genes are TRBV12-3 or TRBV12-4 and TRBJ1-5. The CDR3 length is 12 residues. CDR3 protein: CASSFGWQPQHF.

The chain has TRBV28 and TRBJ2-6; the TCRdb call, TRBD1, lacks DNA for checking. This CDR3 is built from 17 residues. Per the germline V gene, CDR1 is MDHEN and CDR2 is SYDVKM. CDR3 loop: CASSLTGQGLWTNVLTF. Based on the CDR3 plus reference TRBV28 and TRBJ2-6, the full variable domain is DVKVTQSSRYLVKRTGEKVFLECVQDMDHENMFWYRQDPGLGLRLIYFSYDVKMKEKGDIPEGYSVSREKKERFSLILESASTNQTSMYLCASSLTGQGLWTNVLTFGAGSRLTVL.

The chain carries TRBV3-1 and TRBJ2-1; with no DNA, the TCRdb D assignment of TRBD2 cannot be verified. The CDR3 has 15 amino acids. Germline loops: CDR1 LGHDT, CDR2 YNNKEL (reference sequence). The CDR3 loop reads CASSQDRTSAGEQFF.

The chain's CDR3 is CASSFPSGTYSYNEQFF. This chain connects TRBV3-1 to TRBJ2-1. The CDR3 loop spans 17 amino acids. CDR1 is LGHDT, CDR2 YNNKEL, per germline (reference sequence).

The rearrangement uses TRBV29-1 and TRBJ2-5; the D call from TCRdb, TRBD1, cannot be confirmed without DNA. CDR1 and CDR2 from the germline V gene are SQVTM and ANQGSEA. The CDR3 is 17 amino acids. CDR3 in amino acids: CSVFLRPGGLFQETQYF.

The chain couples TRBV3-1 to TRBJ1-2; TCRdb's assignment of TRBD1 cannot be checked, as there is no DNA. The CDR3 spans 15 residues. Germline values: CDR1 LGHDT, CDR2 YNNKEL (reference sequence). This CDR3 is CASSQRQGRGNGYTF.

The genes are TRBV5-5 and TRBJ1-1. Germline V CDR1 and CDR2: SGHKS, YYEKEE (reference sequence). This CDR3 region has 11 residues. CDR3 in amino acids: CASTLLREAFF.

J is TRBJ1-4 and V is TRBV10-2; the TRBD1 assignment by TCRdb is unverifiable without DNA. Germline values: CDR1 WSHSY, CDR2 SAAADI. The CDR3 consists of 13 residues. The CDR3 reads CASSASGNEKLFF.

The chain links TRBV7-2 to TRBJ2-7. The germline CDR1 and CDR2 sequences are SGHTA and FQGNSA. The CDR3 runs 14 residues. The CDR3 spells CASSSGPVYYEQYF.

The chain's CDR3 is CASSPVAGGFNIQYF. V is TRBV3-1 and J is TRBJ2-4; the TRBD2 assignment by TCRdb is unverifiable without DNA. The CDR3 sequence is 15 residues long. Germline-derived CDR1 and CDR2 are LGHDT and YNNKEL (reference sequence).

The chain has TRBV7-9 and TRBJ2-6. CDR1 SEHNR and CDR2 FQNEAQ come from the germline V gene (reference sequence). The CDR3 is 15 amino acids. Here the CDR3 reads CASSSPASGANVLTF.

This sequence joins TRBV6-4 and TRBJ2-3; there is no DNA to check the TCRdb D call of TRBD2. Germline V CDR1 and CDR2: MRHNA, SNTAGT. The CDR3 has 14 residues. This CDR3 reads CASPRGKNTDTQYF.

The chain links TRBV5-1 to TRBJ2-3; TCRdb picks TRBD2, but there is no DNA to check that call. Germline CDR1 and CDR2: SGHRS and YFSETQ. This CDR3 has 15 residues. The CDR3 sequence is CASSLESSGPDTQYF.

CDR3 sequence: CASERLPGLGADEQFF. The rearrangement joins TRBV27 to TRBJ2-1; TCRdb's D gene call, TRBD2, goes unchecked for lack of DNA. This CDR3 is 16 amino acids long. Germline V gene lookup returns CDR1 MNHEY and CDR2 SMNVEV (reference sequence).

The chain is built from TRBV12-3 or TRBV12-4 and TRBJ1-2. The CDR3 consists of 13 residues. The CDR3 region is CASSSIWGYGYTF.

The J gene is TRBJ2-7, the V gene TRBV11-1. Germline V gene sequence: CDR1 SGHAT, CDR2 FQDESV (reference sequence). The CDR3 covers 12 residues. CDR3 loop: CASSLVMGEQYF.